One and the same sample provided the 17 T cell receptor beta chains below, sequenced in a study of cytomegalovirus exposure and HLA in healthy donors. Primers included in the PCR were 60 Vbeta and 13 Jbeta primers. Some clones are missing from TCRdb's copy, which holds only in-frame ones; the method was immunoSEQ multiplex PCR. Here the sample table reports about 120,000 clones. Sequencing was done on a sample of PBMCs. These receptor sequences come from a man aged 35 to 55 in good health and CMV-seropositive.

The chain combines TRBV29-1 with TRBJ2-4; D is unresolved. CDR1 and CDR2 (germline): SQVTM, ANQGSEA. The CDR3 totals 15 residues. The V end lost 6 bases, the J end lost 0 bases, and 15 bases lay between the germline ends. Here the CDR3 reads CSVTLVILAKNIQYF. CDR3 coding DNA: TGCAGCGTGACTCTAGTTATCCTAGCCAAAAACATTCAGTACTTC.

This chain joins TRBV6-5 and TRBJ2-5; a weak D match, TRBD2 (7 bases). V lost 2 bases to trimming and J lost 7 bases, with 20 bases between them. CDR1 is MNHEY, CDR2 SVGAGI, per germline. The CDR3 length is 16 residues. DNA of the CDR3: TGTGCCAGCAGTTACGGGGCGGGGGCTCATCAGGGGACCCAGTACTTC. This translates into CASSYGAGAHQGTQYF.

The chain couples TRBV6-1 to TRBJ2-3; 7 nucleotides line up with TRBD1. In germline, CDR1 is MNHNS, CDR2 SASEGT. The CDR3 consists of 15 residues. V shed 7 bases, J shed 2 bases, and the junction held 9 bases outside the gene matches. CDR3 nucleotides: TGTGCCAGCACAGCACCAGGGGGTGACACAGATACGCAGTATTTT. It is translated as CASTAPGGDTDTQYF.

The rearrangement links TRBV25-1 to TRBJ2-7; possibly TRBD1 for D (6 bases). Germline CDR1 reads MGHDK; CDR2 reads SYGVNS. The length of the CDR3 is 15 residues. Deletions cut 2 bases from V and 0 bases from J, with 11 bases between. CDR3 residues: CASSETGTLSYEQYF. DNA of the CDR3: TGTGCCAGCAGTGAAACCGGGACACTCTCCTACGAGCAGTACTTC.

This chain links TRBV6-5 with TRBJ2-5; possibly TRBD1 for D (5 bases). The CDR3 consists of 16 residues. Trimming cost V 0 bases and J 4 bases, with 15 bases left between them. CDR1 is MNHEY and CDR2 is SVGAGI in the germline V gene. CDR3 DNA sequence: TGTGCCAGCAGTTACTCGAGAGGAAGGGGTTCAGAGACCCAGTACTTC. As protein: CASSYSRGRGSETQYF.

The CDR3 is CSVPSGTVYGYTF. The DNA of the CDR3 is TGCAGCGTCCCCTCCGGGACAGTCTATGGCTACACCTTC. The J gene is TRBJ1-2, the V gene TRBV29-1; 7 bases are shared with TRBD1. The germline CDR1 and CDR2 sequences are SQVTM and ANQGSEA. J was trimmed by 4 bases and V by 6 bases; bases with no gene match: 8. This CDR3 is 13 amino acids long.

This chain joins TRBV19 and TRBJ2-3; tentatively, D is TRBD1 (6 bases). The CDR3 totals 15 residues. Germline-derived CDR1 and CDR2 are LNHDA and SQIVND (reference sequence). Deletions cut 5 bases from V and 4 bases from J, with 16 bases between. CDR3 DNA sequence: TGTGCCAGTAGTGAACTAGGGGGATACGCAGATACGCAGTATTTT. Translation gives CASSELGGYADTQYF.

The V gene is TRBV2, the J gene TRBJ1-5; perhaps TRBD1 as D (5 bases). The CDR3 is 13 residues long. Trimming cost V 1 base and J 7 bases, with 8 bases left between them. Germline V lookup: CDR1 SNHLY, CDR2 FYNNEI. CDR3 protein: CASSEGGLQPQHF. The CDR3 DNA is TGTGCCAGCAGTGAAGGGGGACTGCAGCCCCAGCATTTT.

This chain joins TRBV7-2 and TRBJ2-4, with 9 bases fitting TRBD2. Germline V CDR1 and CDR2: SGHTA, FQGNSA. The ends lost 5 bases at V and 4 bases at J; junction bases unmatched: 9. This CDR3 contains 16 residues. CDR3 loop: CASSTFILAGKNIQYF. CDR3 in DNA: TGTGCCAGCAGCACCTTCATACTAGCGGGTAAAAACATTCAGTACTTC.

The chain recombines TRBV29-1 with TRBJ1-2, with a tentative D call TRBD1 (5 bases). With 3 bases removed from V and 4 bases from J, the gap between germline ends came to 12 bases. This CDR3 is built from 13 residues. Germline V gene sequence: CDR1 SQVTM, CDR2 ANQGSEA. The CDR3 sequence is CSVEGAGVYGYTF. The CDR3 DNA reads as TGCAGCGTTGAGGGAGCGGGGGTCTATGGCTACACCTTC.

V usage is TRBV5-1 and J usage is TRBJ2-3, with D uncertain. The length of the CDR3 is 16 residues. Trimming left V 1 base short and J 0 bases short, with 12 bases between. Germline assignment: CDR1 SGHRS and CDR2 YFSETQ. The CDR3 loop is CASSLQSAISTDTQYF. DNA of the CDR3: TGCGCCAGCAGCTTGCAAAGCGCCATTAGCACAGATACGCAGTATTTT.

V is TRBV25-1 and J is TRBJ1-1, with D unresolved. Germline CDR1 reads MGHDK; CDR2 reads SYGVNS. V gave up 5 bases and J gave up 1 base, with 11 bases separating them. The CDR3 runs 14 residues. In DNA, the CDR3 is TGTGCCAGCAGTCTTACCACGGGGAACACTGAAGCTTTCTTT. Translating gives CASSLTTGNTEAFF.

The rearrangement links TRBV6-1 to TRBJ2-3; D is undetermined. The ends were cut back, 5 bases at V and 0 bases at J, with 12 bases in the middle. The CDR3 has 15 amino acids. CDR1 and CDR2 (germline): MNHNS, SASEGT. The CDR3 loop reads CASSHRSRSTDTQYF. The CDR3 DNA reads as TGTGCCAGCAGTCATAGGAGTAGGAGCACAGATACGCAGTATTTT.

The chain employs TRBV19 and TRBJ1-5; D is undetermined. CDR1 and CDR2 from the germline V gene are LNHDA and SQIVND (reference sequence). The CDR3 consists of 13 residues. Trimming removed 6 bases at V and 4 bases at J, with 10 bases between. The CDR3 nucleotides are TGTGCCAGTAGGTCTACCTCTAATCAGCCCCAGCATTTT. This translates into CASRSTSNQPQHF.

The gene calls are TRBV2 and TRBJ2-6; D perhaps matches TRBD1 (6 bases). Germline lookup yields CDR1 SNHLY and CDR2 FYNNEI. V lost 3 bases, J lost 0 bases, and 9 bases lay in between. The CDR3 runs to 16 residues. CDR3 loop: CASSEGQNSGANVLTF. For the CDR3, the DNA is TGTGCCAGCAGTGAGGGACAAAACTCTGGGGCCAACGTCCTGACTTTC. The full variable domain, its missing parts supplied by reference TRBV2 and TRBJ2-6, is EPEVTQTPSHQVTQMGQEVILRCVPISNHLYFYWYRQILGQKVEFLVSFYNNEISEKSEIFDDQFSVERPDGSNFTLKIRSTKLEDSAMYFCASSEGQNSGANVLTFGAGSRLTVL.

CDR3 in amino acids: CASRRGIRGDIQYF. The CDR3 DNA is TGTGCCAGCAGGAGGGGGATTCGGGGAGACATTCAGTACTTC. The V and J genes are TRBV2 and TRBJ2-4; a weak D match, TRBD1 (6 bases). There are 14 residues in the CDR3. Trimming took off 6 bases at V and 8 bases at J, with 17 bases between the two ends. Germline assignment: CDR1 SNHLY and CDR2 FYNNEI.

The V and J genes are TRBV27 and TRBJ2-3; possibly TRBD1 for D (6 bases). The CDR3 runs 14 residues. Germline V gives CDR1 MNHEY, CDR2 SMNVEV (reference sequence). The germline V and J ends were trimmed by 5 bases and 6 bases, with 15 bases remaining between them. As DNA, the CDR3 is TGTGCCAGCAGTACTAGAGGGGGAATGGATACGCAGTATTTT. Protein sequence: CASSTRGGMDTQYF.